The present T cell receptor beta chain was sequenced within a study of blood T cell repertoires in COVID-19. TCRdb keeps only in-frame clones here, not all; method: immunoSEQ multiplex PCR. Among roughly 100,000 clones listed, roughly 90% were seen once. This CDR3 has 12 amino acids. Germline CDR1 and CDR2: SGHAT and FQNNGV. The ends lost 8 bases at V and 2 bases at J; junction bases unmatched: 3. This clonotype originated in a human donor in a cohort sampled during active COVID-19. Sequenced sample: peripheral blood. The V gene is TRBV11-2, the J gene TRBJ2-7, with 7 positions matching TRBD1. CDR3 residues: CASLGQAYEQYF. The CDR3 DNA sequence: TGTGCCAGCCTAGGACAGGCCTACGAGCAGTACTTC. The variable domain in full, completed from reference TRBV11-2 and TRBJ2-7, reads EAGVAQSPRYKIIEKRQSVAFWCNPISGHATLYWYQQILGQGPKLLIQFQNNGVVDDSQLPKDRFSAERLKGVDSTLKIQPAKLEDSAVYLCASLGQAYEQYFGPGTRLTVT.